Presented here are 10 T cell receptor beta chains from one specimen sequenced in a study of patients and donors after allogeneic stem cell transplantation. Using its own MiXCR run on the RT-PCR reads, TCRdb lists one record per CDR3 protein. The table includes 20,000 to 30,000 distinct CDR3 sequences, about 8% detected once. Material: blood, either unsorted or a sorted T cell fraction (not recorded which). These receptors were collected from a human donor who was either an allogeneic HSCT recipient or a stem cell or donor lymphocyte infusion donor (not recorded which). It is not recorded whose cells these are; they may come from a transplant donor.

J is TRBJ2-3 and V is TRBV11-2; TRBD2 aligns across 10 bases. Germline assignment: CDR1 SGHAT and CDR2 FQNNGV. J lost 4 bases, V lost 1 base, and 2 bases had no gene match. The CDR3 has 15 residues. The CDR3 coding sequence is TGTGCCAGCAGCTTAGCTAGCGGGGGTGCAGATACGCAGTATTTT. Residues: CASSLASGGADTQYF.

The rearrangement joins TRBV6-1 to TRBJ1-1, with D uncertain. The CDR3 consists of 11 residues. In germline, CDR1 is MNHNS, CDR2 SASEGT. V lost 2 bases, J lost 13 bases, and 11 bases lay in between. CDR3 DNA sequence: TGTGCCAGCAGTGAAAGGGTAAAAGGTTTCTTT. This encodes CASSERVKGFF.

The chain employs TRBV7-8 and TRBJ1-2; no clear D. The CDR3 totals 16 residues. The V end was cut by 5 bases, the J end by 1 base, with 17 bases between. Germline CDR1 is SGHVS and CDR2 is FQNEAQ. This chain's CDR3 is CASSPKAGDYNYGYTF. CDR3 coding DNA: TGTGCCAGCAGCCCAAAGGCTGGTGATTATAACTATGGCTACACCTTC.

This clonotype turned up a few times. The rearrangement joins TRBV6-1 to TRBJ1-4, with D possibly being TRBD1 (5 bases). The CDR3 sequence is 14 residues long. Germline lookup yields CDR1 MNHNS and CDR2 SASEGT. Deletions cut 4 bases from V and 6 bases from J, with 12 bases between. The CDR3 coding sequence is TGTGCCAGCAGTGCCCGGGGGGGGGATGAAAAACTGTTTTTT. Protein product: CASSARGGDEKLFF.

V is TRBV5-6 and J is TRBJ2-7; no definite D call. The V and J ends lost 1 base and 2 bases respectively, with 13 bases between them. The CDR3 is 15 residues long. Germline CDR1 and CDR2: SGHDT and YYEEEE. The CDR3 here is CASSLKLNITYEQYF. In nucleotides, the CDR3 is TGTGCCAGCAGCTTGAAGTTAAACATTACCTACGAGCAGTACTTC. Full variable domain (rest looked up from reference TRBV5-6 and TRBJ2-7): DAGVTQSPTHLIKTRGQQVTLRCSPKSGHDTVSWYQQALGQGPQFIFQYYEEEERQRGNFPDRFSGHQFPNYSSELNVNALLLGDSALYLCASSLKLNITYEQYFGPGTRLTVT.

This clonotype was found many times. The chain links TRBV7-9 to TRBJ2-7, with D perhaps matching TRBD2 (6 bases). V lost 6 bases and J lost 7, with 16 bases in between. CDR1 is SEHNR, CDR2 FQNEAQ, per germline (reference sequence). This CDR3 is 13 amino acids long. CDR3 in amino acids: CASRLLGRGEQYF. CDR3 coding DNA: TGTGCCAGCAGGCTTCTGGGTCGGGGGGAGCAGTACTTC.

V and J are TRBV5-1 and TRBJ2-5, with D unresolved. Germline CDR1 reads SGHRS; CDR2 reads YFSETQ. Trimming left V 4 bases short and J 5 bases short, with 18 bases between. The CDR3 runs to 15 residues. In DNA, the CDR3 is TGCGCCAGCAGCCCCATCAACCACTCGTCCGAGACCCAGTACTTC. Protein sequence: CASSPINHSSETQYF.

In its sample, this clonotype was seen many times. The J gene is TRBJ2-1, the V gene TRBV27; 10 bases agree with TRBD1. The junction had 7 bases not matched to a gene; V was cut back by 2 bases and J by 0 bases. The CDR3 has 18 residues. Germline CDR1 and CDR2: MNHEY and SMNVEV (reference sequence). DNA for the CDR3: TGTGCCAGCAGTTTACGCCGGGACAGGGGCCACTCCTACAATGAGCAGTTCTTC. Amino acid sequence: CASSLRRDRGHSYNEQFF.

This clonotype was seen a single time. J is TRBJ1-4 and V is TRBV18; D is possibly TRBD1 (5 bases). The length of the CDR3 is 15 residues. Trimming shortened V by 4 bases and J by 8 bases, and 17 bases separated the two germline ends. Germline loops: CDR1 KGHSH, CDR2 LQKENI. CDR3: CASSQRGVFREKLFF. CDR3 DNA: TGTGCCAGCTCACAACGGGGGGTTTTCAGGGAAAAACTGTTTTTT.

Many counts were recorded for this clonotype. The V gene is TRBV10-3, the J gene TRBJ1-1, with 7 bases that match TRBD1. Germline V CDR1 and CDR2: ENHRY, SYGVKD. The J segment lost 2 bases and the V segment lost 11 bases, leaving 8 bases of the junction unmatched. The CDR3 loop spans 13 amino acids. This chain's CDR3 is CAAQGQPNTEAFF. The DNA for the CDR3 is TGTGCCGCGCAGGGACAGCCCAACACTGAAGCTTTCTTT.